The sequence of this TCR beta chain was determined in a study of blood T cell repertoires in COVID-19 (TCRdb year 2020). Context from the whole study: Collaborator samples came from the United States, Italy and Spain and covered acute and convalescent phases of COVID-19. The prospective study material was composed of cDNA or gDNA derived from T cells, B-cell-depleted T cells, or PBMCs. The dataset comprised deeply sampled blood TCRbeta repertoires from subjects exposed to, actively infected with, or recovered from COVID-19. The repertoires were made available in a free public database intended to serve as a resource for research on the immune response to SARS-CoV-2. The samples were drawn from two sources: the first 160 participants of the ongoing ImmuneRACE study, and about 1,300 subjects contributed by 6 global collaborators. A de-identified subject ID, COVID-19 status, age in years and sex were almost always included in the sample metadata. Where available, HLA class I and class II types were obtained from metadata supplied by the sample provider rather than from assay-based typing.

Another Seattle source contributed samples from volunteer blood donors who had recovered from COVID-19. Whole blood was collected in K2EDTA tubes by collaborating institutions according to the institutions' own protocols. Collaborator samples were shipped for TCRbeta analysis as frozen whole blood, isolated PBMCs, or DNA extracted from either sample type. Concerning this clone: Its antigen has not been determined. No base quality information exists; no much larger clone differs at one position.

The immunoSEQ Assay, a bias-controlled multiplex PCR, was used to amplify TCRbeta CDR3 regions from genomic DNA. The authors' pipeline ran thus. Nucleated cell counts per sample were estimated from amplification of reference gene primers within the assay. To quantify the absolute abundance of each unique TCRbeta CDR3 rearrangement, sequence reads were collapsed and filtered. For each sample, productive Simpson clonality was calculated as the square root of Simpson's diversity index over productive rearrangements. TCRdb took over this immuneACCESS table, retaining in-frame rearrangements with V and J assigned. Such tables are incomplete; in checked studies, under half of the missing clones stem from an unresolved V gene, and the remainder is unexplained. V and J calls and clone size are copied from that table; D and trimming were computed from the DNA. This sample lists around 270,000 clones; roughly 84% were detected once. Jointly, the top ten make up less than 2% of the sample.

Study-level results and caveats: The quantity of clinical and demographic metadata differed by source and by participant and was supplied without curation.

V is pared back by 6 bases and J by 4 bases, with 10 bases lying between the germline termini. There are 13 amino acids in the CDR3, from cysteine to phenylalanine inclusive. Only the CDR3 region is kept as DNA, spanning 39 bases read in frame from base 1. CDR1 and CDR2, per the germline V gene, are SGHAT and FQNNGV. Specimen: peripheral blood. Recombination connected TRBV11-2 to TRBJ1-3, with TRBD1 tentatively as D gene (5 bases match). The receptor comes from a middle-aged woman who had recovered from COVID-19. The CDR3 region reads CASRQGYGNTIYF. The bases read TGTGCCAGCAGGCAGGGCTACGGAAACACCATATATTTT.